At least ten counts were recorded for the clone carrying this TCR beta chain. This record belongs to a study of blood T cell repertoires in COVID-19. Study-wide background: Samples representing acute and convalescent COVID-19 were sourced from the United States, Italy and Spain. In each case, the material was cDNA or gDNA derived from T cells, B-cell-depleted T cells, or PBMCs.

Germline assignment: CDR1 LNHDA and CDR2 SQIVND (reference sequence). V lost 4 bases and J lost 0; bases outside the gene matches: 2. CDR3 size: 15 residues. Per the study methods: From reference gene primer amplification, estimates of nucleated cell counts were derived. The data were produced by immunoSEQ multiplex PCR, yet TCRdb's version contains in-frame clones alone and is incomplete. Clone size and the V and J calls come from that table; the DNA yielded D and trimming. The sample consists of 200,000 to 300,000 clones, 84% of them appearing once. Sequencing was carried out using peripheral blood. The chain combines TRBV19 with TRBJ1-5; the match to TRBD1 covers 8 bases. The clonotype originates from a human donor in a cohort sampled during active COVID-19. CDR3 residues: CASSTGGHSNQPQHF. The DNA of the CDR3 is TGTGCCAGTAGTACAGGGGGCCATAGCAATCAGCCCCAGCATTTT.